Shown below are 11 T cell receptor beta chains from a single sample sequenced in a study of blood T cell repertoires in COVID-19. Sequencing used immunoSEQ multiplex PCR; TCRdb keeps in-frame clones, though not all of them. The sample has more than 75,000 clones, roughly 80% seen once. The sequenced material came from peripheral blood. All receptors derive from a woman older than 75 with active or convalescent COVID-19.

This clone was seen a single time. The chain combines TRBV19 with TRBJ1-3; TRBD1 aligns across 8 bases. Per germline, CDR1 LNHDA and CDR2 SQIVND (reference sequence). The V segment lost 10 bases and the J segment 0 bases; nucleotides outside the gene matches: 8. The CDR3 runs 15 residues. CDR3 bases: TGTGCCATCCTAGCCGGGACAGGCTCTGGAAACACCATATATTTT. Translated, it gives CAILAGTGSGNTIYF. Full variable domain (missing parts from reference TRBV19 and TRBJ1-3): DGGITQSPKYLFRKEGQNVTLSCEQNLNHDAMYWYRQDPGQGLRLIYYSQIVNDFQKGDIAEGYSVSREKKESFPLTVTSAQKNPTAFYLCAILAGTGSGNTIYFGEGSWLTVV.

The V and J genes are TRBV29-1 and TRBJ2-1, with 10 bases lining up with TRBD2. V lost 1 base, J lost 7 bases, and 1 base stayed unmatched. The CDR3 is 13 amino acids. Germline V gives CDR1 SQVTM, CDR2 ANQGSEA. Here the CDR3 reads CSVEGSGRNEQFF. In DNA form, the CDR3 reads TGCAGCGTTGAAGGTAGCGGGAGGAATGAGCAGTTCTTC.

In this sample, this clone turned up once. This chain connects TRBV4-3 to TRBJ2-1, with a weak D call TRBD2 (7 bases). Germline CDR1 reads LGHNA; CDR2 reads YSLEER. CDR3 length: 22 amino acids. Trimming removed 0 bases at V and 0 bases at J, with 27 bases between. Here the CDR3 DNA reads TGCGCCAGCAGCCAAGACACCCACGGGGAGGGGGTCTTGTTGAGCTCCTACAATGAGCAGTTCTTC. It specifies CASSQDTHGEGVLLSSYNEQFF.

The DNA of the CDR3 is TGTGCCAGTAGTATCTCTACAGGGAACACTGAAGCTTTCTTT. The encoded protein is CASSISTGNTEAFF. V is TRBV19 and J is TRBJ1-1; a weak D match, TRBD1 (5 bases). This CDR3 is built from 14 residues. CDR1 LNHDA and CDR2 SQIVND come from the germline V gene (reference sequence). V lost 3 bases and J 1 base, leaving 9 bases between the germline ends.

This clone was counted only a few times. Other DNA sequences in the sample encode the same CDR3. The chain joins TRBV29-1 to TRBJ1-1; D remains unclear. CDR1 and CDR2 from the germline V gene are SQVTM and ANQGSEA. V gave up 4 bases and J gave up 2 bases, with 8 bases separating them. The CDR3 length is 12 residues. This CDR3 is CSVGQTNTEAFF. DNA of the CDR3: TGCAGCGTTGGGCAGACTAACACTGAAGCTTTCTTT.

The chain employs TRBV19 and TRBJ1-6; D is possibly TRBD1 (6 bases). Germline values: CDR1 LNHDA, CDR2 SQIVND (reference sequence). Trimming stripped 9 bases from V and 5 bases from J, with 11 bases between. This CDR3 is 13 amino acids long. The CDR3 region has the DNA TGTGCCAGATTACAGGGTAATAATTCACCCCTCCACTTT. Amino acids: CARLQGNNSPLHF.

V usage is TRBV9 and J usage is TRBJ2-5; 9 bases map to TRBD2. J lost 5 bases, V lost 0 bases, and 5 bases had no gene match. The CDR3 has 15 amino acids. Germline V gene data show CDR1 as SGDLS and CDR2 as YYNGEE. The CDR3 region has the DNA TGTGCCAGCAGCGTAGTGAGCGGGGGGTGGGAGACCCAGTACTTC. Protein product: CASSVVSGGWETQYF.

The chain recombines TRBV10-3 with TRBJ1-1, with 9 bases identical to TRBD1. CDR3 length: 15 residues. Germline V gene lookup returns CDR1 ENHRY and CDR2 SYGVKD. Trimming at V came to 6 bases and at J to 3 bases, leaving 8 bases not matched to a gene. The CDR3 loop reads CAISPGQGKDTEAFF. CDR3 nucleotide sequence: TGTGCCATCAGCCCGGGACAGGGTAAGGACACTGAAGCTTTCTTT.

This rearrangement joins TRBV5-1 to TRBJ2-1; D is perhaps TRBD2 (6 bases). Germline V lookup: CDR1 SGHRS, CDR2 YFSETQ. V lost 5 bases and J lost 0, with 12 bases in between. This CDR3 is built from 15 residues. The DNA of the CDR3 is TGCGCCAGCAGGCCCCCCGGGAGCTCCTACAATGAGCAGTTCTTC. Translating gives CASRPPGSSYNEQFF. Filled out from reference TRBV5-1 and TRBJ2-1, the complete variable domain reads KAGVTQTPRYLIKTRGQQVTLSCSPISGHRSVSWYQQTPGQGLQFLFEYFSETQRNKGNFPGRFSGRQFSNSRSEMNVSTLELGDSALYLCASRPPGSSYNEQFFGPGTRLTVL.

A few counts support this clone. CDR3 nucleotide sequence: TGTGCCAGCAGTGGGACAGGGGTCGCAGATACGCAGTATTTT. Translating it yields CASSGTGVADTQYF. V and J are TRBV7-9 and TRBJ2-3; TRBD1 matches 10 bases. Germline V gene sequence: CDR1 SEHNR, CDR2 FQNEAQ (reference sequence). V shed 6 bases, J shed 4 bases, and the junction held 4 bases outside the gene matches. The CDR3 is made up of 14 amino acids.

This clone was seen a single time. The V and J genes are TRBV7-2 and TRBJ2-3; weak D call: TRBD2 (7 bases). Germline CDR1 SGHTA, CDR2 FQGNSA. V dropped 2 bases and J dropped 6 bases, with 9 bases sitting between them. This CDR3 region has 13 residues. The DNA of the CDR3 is TGTGCCAGCAGCTTAAAGGGGGGGGATACGCAGTATTTT. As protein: CASSLKGGDTQYF.